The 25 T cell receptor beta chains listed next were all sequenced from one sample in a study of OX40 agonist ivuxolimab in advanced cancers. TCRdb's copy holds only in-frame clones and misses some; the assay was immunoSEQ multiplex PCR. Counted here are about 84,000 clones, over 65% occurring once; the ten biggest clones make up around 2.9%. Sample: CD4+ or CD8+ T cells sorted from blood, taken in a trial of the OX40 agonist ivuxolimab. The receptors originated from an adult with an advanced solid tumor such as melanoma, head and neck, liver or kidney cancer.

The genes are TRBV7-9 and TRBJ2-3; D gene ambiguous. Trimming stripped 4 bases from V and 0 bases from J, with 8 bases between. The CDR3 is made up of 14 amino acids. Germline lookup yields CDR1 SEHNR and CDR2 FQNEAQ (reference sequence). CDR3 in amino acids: CASSYGPSTDTQYF. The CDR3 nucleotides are TGTGCCAGCAGCTACGGACCTAGCACAGATACGCAGTATTTT. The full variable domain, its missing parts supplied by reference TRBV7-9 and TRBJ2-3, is DTGVSQNPRHKITKRGQNVTFRCDPISEHNRLYWYRQTLGQGPEFLTYFQNEAQLEKSRLLSDRFSAERPKGSFSTLEIQRTEQGDSAMYLCASSYGPSTDTQYFGPGTRLTVL.

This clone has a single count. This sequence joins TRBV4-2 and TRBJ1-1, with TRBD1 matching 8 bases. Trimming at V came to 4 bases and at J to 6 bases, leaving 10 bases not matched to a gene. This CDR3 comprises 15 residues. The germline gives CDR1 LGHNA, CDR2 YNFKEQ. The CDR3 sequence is CASSPGDRTISEAFF. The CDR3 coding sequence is TGTGCCAGCAGCCCCGGGGACAGGACCATTTCTGAAGCTTTCTTT.

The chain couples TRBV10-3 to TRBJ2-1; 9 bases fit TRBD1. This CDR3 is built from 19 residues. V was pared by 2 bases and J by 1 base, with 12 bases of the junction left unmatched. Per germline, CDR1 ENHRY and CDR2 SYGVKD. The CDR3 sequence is CAISEGGTGSFPSYNEQFF. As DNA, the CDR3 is TGTGCCATCAGTGAGGGGGGGACAGGGTCCTTCCCATCCTACAATGAGCAGTTCTTC.

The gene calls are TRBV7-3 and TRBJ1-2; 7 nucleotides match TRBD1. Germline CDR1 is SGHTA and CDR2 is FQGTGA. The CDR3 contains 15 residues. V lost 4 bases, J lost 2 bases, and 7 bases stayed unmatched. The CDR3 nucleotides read TGTGCCAGCAGCTCCTCTCGGACAGGAAACTATGGCTACACCTTC. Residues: CASSSSRTGNYGYTF. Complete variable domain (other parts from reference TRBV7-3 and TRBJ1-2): GAGVSQTPSNKVTEKGKYVELRCDPISGHTALYWYRQSLGQGPEFLIYFQGTGAADDSGLPNDRFFAVRPEGSVSTLKIQRTERGDSAVYLCASSSSRTGNYGYTFGSGTRLTVV.

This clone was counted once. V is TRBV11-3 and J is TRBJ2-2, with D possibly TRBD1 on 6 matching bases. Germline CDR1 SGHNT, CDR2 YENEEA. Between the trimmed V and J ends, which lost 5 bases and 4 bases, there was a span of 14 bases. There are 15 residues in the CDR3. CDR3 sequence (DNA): TGTGCCAGCAGCCAACAGGGAGTCGGCACCGGGGAGCTGTTTTTT. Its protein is CASSQQGVGTGELFF. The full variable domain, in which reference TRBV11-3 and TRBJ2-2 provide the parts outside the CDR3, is EAGVVQSPRYKIIEKKQPVAFWCNPISGHNTLYWYLQNLGQGPELLIRYENEEAVDDSQLPKDRFSAERLKGVDSTLKIQPAELGDSAVYLCASSQQGVGTGELFFGEGSRLTVL.

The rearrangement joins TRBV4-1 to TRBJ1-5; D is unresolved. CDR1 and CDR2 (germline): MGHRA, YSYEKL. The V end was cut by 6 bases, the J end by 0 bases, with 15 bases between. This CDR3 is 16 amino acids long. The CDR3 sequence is CASSTSNTNSNQPQHF. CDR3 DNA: TGCGCCAGCAGTACCTCCAACACCAATAGCAATCAGCCCCAGCATTTT.

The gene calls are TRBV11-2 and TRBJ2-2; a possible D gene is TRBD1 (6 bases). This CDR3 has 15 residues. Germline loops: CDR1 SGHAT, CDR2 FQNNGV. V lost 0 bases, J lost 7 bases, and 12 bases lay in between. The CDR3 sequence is CASSLEGAKSGELFF. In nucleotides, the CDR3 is TGTGCCAGCAGCTTAGAGGGGGCTAAGAGCGGGGAGCTGTTTTTT.

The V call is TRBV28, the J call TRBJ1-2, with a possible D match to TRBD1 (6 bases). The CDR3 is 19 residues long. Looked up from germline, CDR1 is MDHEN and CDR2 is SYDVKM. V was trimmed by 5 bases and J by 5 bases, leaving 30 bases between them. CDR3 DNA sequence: TGTGCCAGCAGTGTGAACCCCCCCGGGACAAATCGGATGAAGTATGGCTACACCTTC. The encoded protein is CASSVNPPGTNRMKYGYTF.

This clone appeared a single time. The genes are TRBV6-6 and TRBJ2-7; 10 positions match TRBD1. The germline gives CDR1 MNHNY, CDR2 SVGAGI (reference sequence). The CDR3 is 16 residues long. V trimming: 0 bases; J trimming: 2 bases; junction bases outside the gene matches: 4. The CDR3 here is CASSYSSGQGAYEQYF. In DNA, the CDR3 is TGTGCCAGCAGTTACTCTTCTGGACAGGGGGCCTACGAGCAGTACTTC.

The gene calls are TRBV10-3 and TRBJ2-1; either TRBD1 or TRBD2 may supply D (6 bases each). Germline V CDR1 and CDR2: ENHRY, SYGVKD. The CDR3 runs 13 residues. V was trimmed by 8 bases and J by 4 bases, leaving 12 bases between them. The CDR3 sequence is CAIGGRRYNEQFF. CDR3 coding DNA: TGTGCCATCGGGGGGCGGAGATACAATGAGCAGTTCTTC.

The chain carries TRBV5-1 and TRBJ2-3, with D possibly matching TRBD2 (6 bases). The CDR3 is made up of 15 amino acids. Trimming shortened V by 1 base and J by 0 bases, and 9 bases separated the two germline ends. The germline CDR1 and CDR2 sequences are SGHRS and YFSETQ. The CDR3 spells CASSLSGTSTDTQYF. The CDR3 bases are TGCGCCAGCAGCTTGTCCGGGACTAGCACAGATACGCAGTATTTT.

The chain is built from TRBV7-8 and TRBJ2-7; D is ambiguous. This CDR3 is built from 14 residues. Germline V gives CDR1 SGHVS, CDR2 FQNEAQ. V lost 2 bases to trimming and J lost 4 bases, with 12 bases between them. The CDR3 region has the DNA TGTGCCAGCAGCTTAATCCCCCCCGGGTACGAGCAGTACTTC. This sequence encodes CASSLIPPGYEQYF. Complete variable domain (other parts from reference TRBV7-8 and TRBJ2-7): GAGVSQSPRYKVAKRGQDVALRCDPISGHVSLFWYQQALGQGPEFLTYFQNEAQLDKSGLPSDRFFAERPEGSVSTLKIQRTQQEDSAVYLCASSLIPPGYEQYFGPGTRLTVT.

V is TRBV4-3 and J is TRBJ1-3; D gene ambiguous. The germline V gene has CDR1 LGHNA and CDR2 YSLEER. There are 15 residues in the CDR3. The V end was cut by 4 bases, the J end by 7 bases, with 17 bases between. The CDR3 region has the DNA TGCGCCAGCAGCCCACTCCCGGGAGATAGGAACACCATATATTTT. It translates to CASSPLPGDRNTIYF.

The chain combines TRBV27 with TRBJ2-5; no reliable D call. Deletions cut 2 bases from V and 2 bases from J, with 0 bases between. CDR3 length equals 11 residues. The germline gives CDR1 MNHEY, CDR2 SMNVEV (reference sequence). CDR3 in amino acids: CASSLQETQYF. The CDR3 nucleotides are TGTGCCAGCAGTTTACAAGAGACCCAGTACTTC.

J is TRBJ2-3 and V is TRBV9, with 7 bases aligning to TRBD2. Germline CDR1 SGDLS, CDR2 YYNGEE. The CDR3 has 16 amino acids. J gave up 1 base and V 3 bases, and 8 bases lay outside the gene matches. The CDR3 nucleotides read TGTGCCAGCAGCGCCCTCCCGGCGGGGGGCACAGATACGCAGTATTTT. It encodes CASSALPAGGTDTQYF.

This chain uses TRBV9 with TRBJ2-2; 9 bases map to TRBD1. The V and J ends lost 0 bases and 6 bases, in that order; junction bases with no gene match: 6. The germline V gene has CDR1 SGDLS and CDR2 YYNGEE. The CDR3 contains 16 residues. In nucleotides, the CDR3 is TGTGCCAGCAGCGTAGGGGGGACAGGGATCCCCGGGGAGCTGTTTTTT. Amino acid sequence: CASSVGGTGIPGELFF.

The CDR3 DNA reads as TGTGCCAGCTCACCACCGGGTAGGGAACAGTACTTC. Its translation is CASSPPGREQYF. The chain links TRBV18 to TRBJ2-4; unclear D gene. This CDR3 is 12 amino acids long. Germline V gives CDR1 KGHSH, CDR2 LQKENI. The V end lost 0 bases, the J end lost 13 bases, and 10 bases lay between the germline ends. Combining the CDR3 with reference TRBV18 and TRBJ2-4 gives the whole variable domain NAGVMQNPRHLVRRRGQEARLRCSPMKGHSHVYWYRQLPEEGLKFMVYLQKENIIDESGMPKERFSAEFPKEGPSILRIQQVVRGDSAAYFCASSPPGREQYFGAGTRLSVL.

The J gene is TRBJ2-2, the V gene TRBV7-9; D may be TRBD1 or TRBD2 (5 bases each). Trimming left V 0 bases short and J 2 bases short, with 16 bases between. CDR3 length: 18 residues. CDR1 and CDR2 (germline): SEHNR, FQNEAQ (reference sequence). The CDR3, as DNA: TGTGCCAGCAGCTTAGCCATCGGGACGGCTGATAACACCGGGGAGCTGTTTTTT. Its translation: CASSLAIGTADNTGELFF.

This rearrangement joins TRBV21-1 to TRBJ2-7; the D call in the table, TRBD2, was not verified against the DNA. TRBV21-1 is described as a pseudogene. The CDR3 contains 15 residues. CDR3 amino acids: CASRGSGGPTYEQYF. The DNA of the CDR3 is TGTGCCAGCAGAGGATCGGGGGGCCCTACGTACGAGCAGTACTTC.

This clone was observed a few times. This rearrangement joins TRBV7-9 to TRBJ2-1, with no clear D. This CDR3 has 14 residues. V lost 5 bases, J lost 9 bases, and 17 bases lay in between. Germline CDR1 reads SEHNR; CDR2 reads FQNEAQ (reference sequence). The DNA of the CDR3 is TGTGCCAGCAGCCTGACCGACCCCTCCGGTGAGCAGTTCTTC. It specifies CASSLTDPSGEQFF.

The CDR3 spells CASSYGQGKGYTF. The CDR3 nucleotides are TGCGCCAGCAGCTACGGACAGGGGAAAGGCTACACCTTC. The chain joins TRBV5-1 to TRBJ1-2; TRBD1 matches at 9 bases. The CDR3 totals 13 residues. The V gene's germline CDR1 is SGHRS and CDR2 YFSETQ. V shed 3 bases, J shed 8 bases, and the junction held 5 bases outside the gene matches.

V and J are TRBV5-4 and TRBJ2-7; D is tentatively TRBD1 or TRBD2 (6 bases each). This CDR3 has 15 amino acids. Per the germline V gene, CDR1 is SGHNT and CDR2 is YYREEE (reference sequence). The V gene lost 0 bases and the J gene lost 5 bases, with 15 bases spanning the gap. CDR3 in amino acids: CASSLGGRDTNEQYV. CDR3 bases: TGTGCCAGCAGCTTGGGGGGGCGGGACACTAACGAGCAGTACGTC.

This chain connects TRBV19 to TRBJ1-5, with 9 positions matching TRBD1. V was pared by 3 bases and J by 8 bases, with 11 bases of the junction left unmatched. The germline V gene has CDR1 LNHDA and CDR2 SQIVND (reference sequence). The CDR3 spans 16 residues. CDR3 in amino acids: CASSIAAGQGIEPQHF. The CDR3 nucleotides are TGTGCCAGTAGTATTGCAGCCGGACAGGGGATTGAGCCCCAGCATTTT.

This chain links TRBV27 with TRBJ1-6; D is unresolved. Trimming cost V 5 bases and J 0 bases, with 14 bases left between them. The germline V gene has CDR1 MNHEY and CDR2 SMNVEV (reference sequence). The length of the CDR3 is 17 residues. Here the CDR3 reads CASSPTRGGSYNSPLHF. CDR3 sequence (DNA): TGTGCCAGCAGTCCTACACGCGGTGGCTCCTATAATTCACCCCTCCACTTT.

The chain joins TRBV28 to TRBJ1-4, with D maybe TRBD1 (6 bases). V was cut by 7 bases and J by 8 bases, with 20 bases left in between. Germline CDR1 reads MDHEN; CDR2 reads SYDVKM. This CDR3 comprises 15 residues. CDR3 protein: CASTVGRGVREKLFF. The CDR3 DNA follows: TGTGCCAGCACCGTGGGGAGGGGGGTTAGGGAAAAACTGTTTTTT.